These T cell receptor beta chains were read from a single sample in a study of CD8+ T cells in alopecia areata. Here immunoSEQ multiplex PCR was the method, and the copy in TCRdb shows in-frame clones only, minus some. This table has about 160,000 clones, roughly 65% appearing once. The sequencing here drew on CD4+ T cells sorted from blood, taken at week 4, from a patient treated with tofacitinib. All receptors derive from a human donor with alopecia areata. The CDR3 runs from the conserved cysteine through the conserved F or W. Each record gives: CDR3 protein, V gene, clone size. Size is omitted from some rows. Given values are once, few, many or a class for expanded clones.

CAWSTSYEQYF,TRBV30,.
CAWTTVNYGYTF,TRBV30,.
CAWGTSTWETQYF,TRBV30,.
CASSQVPGTNYGYTF,TRBV4-1,.
CAWSVLGVDEQFF,TRBV30,.
CASSFGSWDQPQHF,TRBV5-6,.
CAISEDTSYEQYF,TRBV10-3,.
CSVNLRWDSTTSTEAFF,TRBV29-1,.
CASSQPRGPGDTEAFF,TRBV4-1,.
CATGDRALEGYTF,TRBV15,.
CASSSRGGAREQFF,TRBV2,.
CASSLGGEQPQHF,TRBV10-2,few
CSVASAPGELFF,TRBV29-1,.
CAWASGGPGTQYF,TRBV30,.
CSGARFEGINEQYF,TRBV29-1,few
CASSLEGDPSTDTQYF,TRBV5-1,.
CASSARDTGQPQHF,TRBV7-9,few
CASSPVADTQYF,TRBV18,few
CASSSDRGLSPLHF,TRBV7-6,.
CASSVEEAAAEQYF,TRBV9,.
CASRMGQLDGYTF,TRBV6-5,.
CSLGGRVKNEQFF,TRBV29-1,many
CAWTRGQGARDGRAPLHF,TRBV30,.
CASRMGGSAGNTIYF,TRBV4-1,.
CASSLGLAGNTDTQYF,TRBV14,.
CASSFLGGSDTGELFF,TRBV27,.
CASSGFGVQHF,TRBV6-6,.